The clone carrying this T cell receptor (beta chain) occurred many times. Its target is not known. The data derive from a study of spatial heterogeneity in lung cancer. General study findings and limits: In blood, ubiquitous expanded tumor TCRs appeared more at resection than follow-up.

V trimming: 4 bases; J trimming: 10 bases; junction bases outside the gene matches: 16. Germline V lookup: CDR1 LGHNA, CDR2 YNFKEQ. The CDR3 spans 16 residues. Every TCR cDNA molecule bore a unique molecular identifier. Each CDR3 protein is one row after TCRdb ran MiXCR on the 5' RACE reads. Among fewer than 45,000 distinct CDR3 sequences listed, approximately 6.8% were seen once. The time point denotes: sample taken at primary tumor resection. Unsorted whole RNA from tumor, nontumor lung or frozen PBMC underwent sequencing. The donors were about 67 patients with non-small cell lung cancer that was early-stage and untreated.

The origin of this receptor is a female donor with early-stage non-small cell lung cancer. This material consisted of PBMCs, taken at surgery. The rearrangement links TRBV4-2 to TRBJ2-1, with TRBD1 identical over 7 bases. This chain's CDR3 is CASSPAGTVSLIEQFF. The CDR3 DNA is TGTGCCAGCAGCCCAGCCGGGACAGTATCCCTCATCGAGCAGTTCTTC.